The present T cell receptor (beta chain) was sequenced within a study of cytomegalovirus exposure and HLA in healthy donors. PCR employed 60 Vbeta and 13 Jbeta primers. Using immunoSEQ multiplex PCR, the repertoire was profiled, and TCRdb retains in-frame clones only, with some absent. The sample has around 170,000 clones, about 84% seen once. This CDR3 is 14 amino acids long. Germline-derived CDR1 and CDR2 are MGHDK and SYGVNS. V gave up 5 bases and J gave up 0 bases, with 11 bases separating them. This receptor was taken from a man aged 50 to 60 in good health and CMV-seronegative. The gene calls are TRBV25-1 and TRBJ2-7; tentative D call: TRBD2 (5 bases). Sequenced material: PBMCs. In nucleotides, the CDR3 is TGTGCCAGCAGTAACACGGGATACTCCTACGAGCAGTACTTC. Amino acid sequence: CASSNTGYSYEQYF.